One sample yielded the 16 T cell receptor beta chains listed below, sequenced in a study of beta chain features in type 1 diabetes. Antigens for these TCRs are unknown. All of the isolated RNA was reverse transcribed, so expressed TCRB transcripts were sequenced. Clones were read by immunoSEQ multiplex PCR, and TCRdb kept only the in-frame ones, dropping some. Among around 260,000 clones, approximately 25% were seen once, and the ten largest hold more than 0.009%. Points from the study as a whole: In every one of the four CD4+ subsets, TCRB CDR3s were moderately but significantly shorter in Type 1 diabetes patients.

Sequencing was performed on naive CD4+ T cells from blood. These receptors were taken from a woman in her 30s with type 1 diabetes.

This clone was found a few times. The CDR3 DNA follows: TGCGCCAGCAGCCAAGGTTCGGGATCCGGGGAGCTGTTTTTT. Its protein is CASSQGSGSGELFF. V usage is TRBV4-1 and J usage is TRBJ2-2, with D possibly matching TRBD2 (5 bases). V gave up 1 base and J gave up 6 bases, with 9 bases separating them. Germline CDR1 MGHRA, CDR2 YSYEKL. The CDR3 is 14 residues long.

This clone was counted a few times. This rearrangement joins TRBV29-1 to TRBJ1-3; D not resolved. V lost 4 bases and J lost 2, with 6 bases in between. CDR1 is SQVTM and CDR2 is ANQGSEA in the germline V gene. This CDR3 is 12 amino acids long. The CDR3 nucleotides read TGCAGCGTTGTACTCGCTGGAAACACCATATATTTT. This encodes CSVVLAGNTIYF.

This clone was detected a few times. This sequence joins TRBV7-9 and TRBJ2-7; D is unresolved. The CDR3 sequence is 12 residues long. V gave up 3 bases and J gave up 5 bases, with 8 bases separating them. The germline V gene has CDR1 SEHNR and CDR2 FQNEAQ (reference sequence). Here the CDR3 reads CASSFSEDEQYF. The CDR3, as DNA: TGTGCCAGCAGCTTCAGCGAAGACGAGCAGTACTTC.

The J gene is TRBJ1-2, the V gene TRBV18, with D possibly TRBD1 on 6 matching bases. CDR1 and CDR2 from the germline V gene are KGHSH and LQKENI. This CDR3 spans 15 amino acids. Trimming removed 3 bases at V and 8 bases at J, with 19 bases between. CDR3 amino acids: CASSPTGSKQDGYTF. The CDR3 DNA sequence: TGTGCCAGCTCACCTACAGGGTCCAAGCAAGACGGCTACACCTTC. Variable domain in full (rest from reference TRBV18 and TRBJ1-2): NAGVMQNPRHLVRRRGQEARLRCSPMKGHSHVYWYRQLPEEGLKFMVYLQKENIIDESGMPKERFSAEFPKEGPSILRIQQVVRGDSAAYFCASSPTGSKQDGYTFGSGTRLTVV.

This clone was counted a few times. This chain uses TRBV7-9 with TRBJ2-3; tentatively, D is TRBD2 (6 bases). V was clipped by 6 bases and J by 0 bases, with 16 bases between them. The CDR3 covers 16 residues. The germline V gene encodes CDR1 SEHNR and CDR2 FQNEAQ (reference sequence). This CDR3 reads CASSPLARLSTDTQYF. For the CDR3, the DNA is TGTGCCAGCAGTCCACTAGCACGTCTCAGCACAGATACGCAGTATTTT. The entire variable domain, with the rest obtained from reference TRBV7-9 and TRBJ2-3, is as follows: DTGVSQNPRHKITKRGQNVTFRCDPISEHNRLYWYRQTLGQGPEFLTYFQNEAQLEKSRLLSDRFSAERPKGSFSTLEIQRTEQGDSAMYLCASSPLARLSTDTQYFGPGTRLTVL.

This clone was observed a few times. This chain joins TRBV11-2 and TRBJ2-3, with 9 bases aligning to TRBD2. Germline loops: CDR1 SGHAT, CDR2 FQNNGV. The CDR3 is made up of 18 amino acids. J was trimmed by 1 base and V by 4 bases; bases with no gene match: 12. CDR3 loop: CASSSGTSWMTGTDTQYF. DNA of the CDR3: TGTGCCAGCAGCTCCGGGACTAGCTGGATGACTGGCACAGATACGCAGTATTTT.

This clone occurred a few times. The rearrangement links TRBV9 to TRBJ2-1, with 9 bases aligning to TRBD1. V was pared by 0 bases and J by 2 bases, with 0 bases of the junction left unmatched. Per the germline V gene, CDR1 is SGDLS and CDR2 is YYNGEE. The CDR3 covers 15 residues. This chain's CDR3 is CASSVGDRAYNEQFF. CDR3 nucleotide sequence: TGTGCCAGCAGCGTAGGGGACAGGGCCTACAATGAGCAGTTCTTC. The full variable domain, rest sourced from reference TRBV9 and TRBJ2-1, is DSGVTQTPKHLITATGQRVTLRCSPRSGDLSVYWYQQSLDQGLQFLIQYYNGEERAKGNILERFSAQQFPDLHSELNLSSLELGDSALYFCASSVGDRAYNEQFFGPGTRLTVL.

This clone appeared a few times. The gene calls are TRBV7-3 and TRBJ2-7; D is unresolved. Germline lookup yields CDR1 SGHTA and CDR2 FQGTGA. CDR3 size: 14 residues. Trimming removed 2 bases at V and 0 bases at J, with 8 bases between. CDR3 sequence (DNA): TGTGCCAGCAGCTTAGTTCCAAACTCCTACGAGCAGTACTTC. Its translation is CASSLVPNSYEQYF.

The V gene is TRBV14, the J gene TRBJ1-1; D not certain. V was cut by 0 bases and J by 6 bases, with 26 bases left in between. Germline loops: CDR1 SGHDN, CDR2 FVKESK. The CDR3 is made up of 19 amino acids. The CDR3 DNA follows: TGTGCCAGCAGCCAAGATGTGGTCTCCATACCAATTGTTTCGGCTGAAGCTTTCTTT. It yields the protein CASSQDVVSIPIVSAEAFF.

This clone was counted a single time. The rearrangement joins TRBV6-6 to TRBJ1-1; D perhaps matches TRBD1 (6 bases). This CDR3 contains 13 residues. Germline loops: CDR1 MNHNY, CDR2 SVGAGI (reference sequence). With 5 bases removed from V and 0 bases from J, the gap between germline ends came to 7 bases. The CDR3 reads CASSDRMNTEAFF. CDR3 in DNA: TGTGCCAGCAGTGACAGGATGAACACTGAAGCTTTCTTT.

In nucleotides, the CDR3 is TGCGCCAGCAGCCAAGATTTCGGACTAGCGGGAGTATTAAAGGACGAGCAGTACTTC. Its protein is CASSQDFGLAGVLKDEQYF. The chain couples TRBV4-1 to TRBJ2-7; 13 nucleotides match TRBD2. This CDR3 contains 19 residues. Germline assignment: CDR1 MGHRA and CDR2 YSYEKL. V was clipped by 0 bases and J by 5 bases; unmatched bases: 13.

The CDR3: CASSQVEQETQYF. In DNA form, the CDR3 reads TGCGCCAGCAGTCAAGTGGAGCAAGAGACCCAGTACTTC. The rearrangement links TRBV23-1 to TRBJ2-5, with D uncertain. TRBV23-1 has ORF status, its function being uncertain. V was clipped by 2 bases and J by 2 bases, with 6 bases between them. The CDR3 extends over 13 amino acids.

The rearrangement joins TRBV6-5 to TRBJ2-1; D might be TRBD2 (6 bases). The V end was cut by 8 bases, the J end by 0 bases, with 11 bases between. This CDR3 contains 14 residues. Germline V gives CDR1 MNHEY, CDR2 SVGAGI. CDR3 nucleotide sequence: TGTGCCAGCTCGCGGGACTTCTCCTACAATGAGCAGTTCTTC. This sequence encodes CASSRDFSYNEQFF.

V and J are TRBV4-2 and TRBJ2-7; 16 bases agree with TRBD2. The CDR3 has 16 amino acids. The V gene end was trimmed by 0 bases and the J gene end by 9 bases; junction bases not matched to a gene: 5. Germline V gene sequence: CDR1 LGHNA, CDR2 YNFKEQ. The CDR3 reads CASSQDWGLAGGPQYF. The CDR3 DNA sequence: TGTGCCAGCAGCCAAGATTGGGGACTAGCGGGAGGGCCGCAGTACTTC.

The chain links TRBV6-1 to TRBJ2-7, with D maybe TRBD1 (6 bases). V shed 2 bases and J shed 3 bases, with 11 bases lying between them. Germline assignment: CDR1 MNHNS and CDR2 SASEGT. This CDR3 is 14 amino acids long. CDR3 in DNA: TGTGCCAGCAGTGAACGTGGACAGATCTACGAGCAGTACTTC. This translates into CASSERGQIYEQYF.

This rearrangement joins TRBV7-9 to TRBJ1-2, with 10 bases lining up with TRBD1. Germline CDR1 is SEHNR and CDR2 is FQNEAQ (reference sequence). The CDR3 has 14 residues. Trimming at V came to 4 bases and at J to 8 bases, leaving 7 bases not matched to a gene. The CDR3 loop is CASSYQDRGIGYTF. Written as DNA, the CDR3 is TGTGCCAGCAGCTATCAGGACAGGGGGATCGGCTACACCTTC.